What follows are 2 T cell receptor beta chains derived from one specimen sequenced in a study of blood T cell repertoires in COVID-19. TCRdb keeps only in-frame clones here, not all; method: immunoSEQ multiplex PCR. The top ten clones hold about 18% of a sample with over 150,000 clones, 88% of them seen once. Sequenced sample: peripheral blood. These receptors all stem from a man aged 50-60 years with COVID-19, enrolled during active disease.

V and J are TRBV5-5 and TRBJ2-5; weak D call: TRBD1 (5 bases). The germline V gene has CDR1 SGHKS and CDR2 YYEKEE (reference sequence). V lost 4 bases and J 0 bases, leaving 10 bases between the germline ends. This CDR3 comprises 14 residues. The CDR3 coding sequence is TGTGCCAGCAGCCTGGGGCCAGACCAAGAGACCCAGTACTTC. Translated, it gives CASSLGPDQETQYF.

The V and J genes are TRBV7-9 and TRBJ1-2; D is perhaps TRBD1 (6 bases). Germline V gene lookup returns CDR1 SEHNR and CDR2 FQNEAQ (reference sequence). The CDR3 is made up of 14 amino acids. V lost 5 bases and J lost 8, with 18 bases in between. The CDR3 protein is CASSRGAGSEGYTF. CDR3 coding DNA: TGTGCCAGCAGCCGGGGGGCGGGATCCGAAGGCTACACCTTC.